This TCR beta chain was captured in a study of blood T cell repertoires in COVID-19. Method: immunoSEQ multiplex PCR; TCRdb's copy keeps in-frame clones and lacks some. Seen here are approximately 230,000 clones, around 90% observed once, and the top ten hold roughly 15%. The length of the CDR3 is 13 residues. CDR1 and CDR2 (germline): SNHLY, FYNNEI. V dropped 5 bases and J dropped 4 bases, with 9 bases sitting between them. Enrolled through a virtual design, the participants were between about 18 and 100 years of age and came from about two dozen US areas. The genes are TRBV2 and TRBJ1-3; unclear D gene. This TCR was sampled from a woman aged 45-60 years with acute COVID-19. Material: PBMCs or T cells enriched from blood (not recorded which). This CDR3 is CASSTDVGNTIYF. The CDR3 nucleotides are TGTGCCAGCAGTACAGACGTCGGAAACACCATATATTTT.